This passage covers 5 T cell receptor beta chains from one sample sequenced in a study of response to subunit inactivated influenza vaccine. Via MiXCR, TCRdb re-called the RT-PCR reads, giving one row per CDR3 protein. The sample shows over 300,000 distinct CDR3 sequences, roughly 22% of them seen only once. The sequences come from PBMCs from blood, collected 21 months after vaccination. These TCRs come from a man in his fifties or sixties who received an inactivated influenza vaccine.

The V gene is TRBV6-1, the J gene TRBJ2-3; 9 bases match TRBD2. The CDR3 is made up of 17 amino acids. Germline loops: CDR1 MNHNS, CDR2 SASEGT. With 6 bases clipped from V and 0 bases from J, the junction kept 10 bases outside the gene matches. CDR3 protein: CASRLGLAETSTDTQYF. Written as DNA, the CDR3 is TGTGCCAGCAGACTGGGACTAGCAGAAACTAGCACAGATACGCAGTATTTT.

This clonotype has at least ten counts. J is TRBJ2-2 and V is TRBV12-3 or TRBV12-4; no firm D call. The CDR3 runs 14 residues. V was trimmed by 4 bases and J by 1 base, leaving 7 bases between them. The CDR3 DNA reads as TGTGCCAGCAGTTGGGCAGGGAACACCGGGGAGCTGTTTTTT. This gives the protein CASSWAGNTGELFF.

This chain joins TRBV4-3 and TRBJ1-5, with D perhaps matching TRBD1 (6 bases). The CDR3 totals 16 residues. Germline CDR1 LGHNA, CDR2 YSLEER. V lost 0 bases to trimming and J lost 6 bases, with 15 bases between them. The DNA of the CDR3 is TGCGCCAGCAGCCAAGATAGTCCGGGGGCAGCTCAGCCCCAGCATTTT. It translates to CASSQDSPGAAQPQHF.

The J gene is TRBJ1-5, the V gene TRBV5-1, with 8 bases fitting TRBD1. CDR1 is SGHRS and CDR2 is YFSETQ in the germline V gene. The CDR3 has 16 residues. Trimming took 4 bases from V and 1 from J; bases not matched to a gene: 7. The CDR3 loop reads CASSLGQGGSNQPQHF. CDR3 bases: TGCGCCAGCAGCCTTGGACAGGGCGGGAGCAATCAGCCCCAGCATTTT.

The chain links TRBV3-1 to TRBJ1-3; TRBD1 might be the D (5 bases). The CDR3 is 18 residues long. Trimming removed 1 base at V and 0 bases at J, with 16 bases between. From germline, CDR1 is LGHDT and CDR2 YNNKEL (reference sequence). CDR3 nucleotides: TGTGCCAGCAGCCAAGGAGGCAGGGCCTTATCCTCTGGAAACACCATATATTTT. Translating gives CASSQGGRALSSGNTIYF.